These 16 T cell receptor beta chains share one sample of origin, sequenced in a study of shared clonotypes between healthy human individuals. Profiled with immunoSEQ multiplex PCR; TCRdb holds only in-frame clones, not every one. The repertoire holds approximately 1,500,000 clones, roughly 96% seen once, with roughly 1.2% in the top ten. The source material was naive CD4+ T cells sorted from blood. Noted subset: CD45RA+ positively selected. The receptors originated from a man younger than 45 in good health.

Comment on this clone: The same CDR3 arises from other DNA sequences in this sample as well. This chain links TRBV9 with TRBJ2-1; TRBD2 matches 8 bases. Germline loops: CDR1 SGDLS, CDR2 YYNGEE. V dropped 0 bases and J dropped 2; count of bases not matched to a gene: 1. The CDR3 spans 15 residues. Here the CDR3 reads CASSVVGRAYNEQFF. In nucleotides, the CDR3 is TGTGCCAGCAGCGTAGTCGGGAGGGCCTACAATGAGCAGTTCTTC. The whole variable domain, remainder taken from reference TRBV9 and TRBJ2-1, is DSGVTQTPKHLITATGQRVTLRCSPRSGDLSVYWYQQSLDQGLQFLIQYYNGEERAKGNILERFSAQQFPDLHSELNLSSLELGDSALYFCASSVVGRAYNEQFFGPGTRLTVL.

The rearrangement links TRBV5-4 to TRBJ2-6; 8 nucleotides align to TRBD1. The CDR3 runs to 17 residues. Germline CDR1 reads SGHNT; CDR2 reads YYREEE (reference sequence). The junction had 7 bases not matched to a gene; V was cut back by 5 bases and J by 0 bases. The CDR3 DNA reads TGTGCCAGCAGAACGGGACAGGAATACTCTGGGGCCAACGTCCTGACTTTC. This sequence encodes CASRTGQEYSGANVLTF.

The V call is TRBV7-2, the J call TRBJ2-1; TRBD2 aligns across 10 bases. CDR3 length: 19 residues. The junction had 15 bases not matched to a gene; V was cut back by 5 bases and J by 2 bases. Germline assignment: CDR1 SGHTA and CDR2 FQGNSA. The CDR3 DNA is TGTGCCAGCAGCCACCCGGGCCTAGCGGGAGTGAGAACCTACAATGAGCAGTTCTTC. Translation: CASSHPGLAGVRTYNEQFF.

The CDR3 DNA sequence: TGTGCCAGCAGCTCCGTCAGGGGACAGAATGAAAAACTGTTTTTT. This gives the protein CASSSVRGQNEKLFF. V is TRBV5-6 and J is TRBJ1-4; 7 bases match TRBD1. The ends lost 3 bases at V and 5 bases at J; junction bases unmatched: 7. This CDR3 has 15 residues. The germline CDR1 and CDR2 sequences are SGHDT and YYEEEE.

The CDR3 DNA follows: TGTGCCAGCAGCCACCAGGGGCCCTCGTCCTACAATGAGCAGTTCTTC. It encodes CASSHQGPSSYNEQFF. The chain has TRBV13 and TRBJ2-1; perhaps TRBD1 as D (6 bases). There are 16 residues in the CDR3. Trimming took off 5 bases at V and 1 base at J, with 15 bases between the two ends. The germline V gene encodes CDR1 PRHDT and CDR2 FYEKMQ (reference sequence).

The chain uses TRBV27 and TRBJ2-5; tentatively, D is TRBD1 (6 bases). The V end lost 2 bases, the J end lost 2 bases, and 9 bases lay between the germline ends. This CDR3 spans 14 amino acids. Germline CDR1 reads MNHEY; CDR2 reads SMNVEV (reference sequence). The CDR3 bases are TGTGCCAGCAGTTTAGGGGGCAGACAAGAGACCCAGTACTTC. Protein sequence: CASSLGGRQETQYF.

The rearrangement links TRBV2 to TRBJ2-7; a weak D match, TRBD2 (7 bases). Trimming removed 5 bases at V and 9 bases at J, with 14 bases between. CDR3 length: 12 residues. CDR1 and CDR2 (germline): SNHLY, FYNNEI. DNA of the CDR3: TGTGCCAGCAGTACCGGGGGGCCTGGGCAGTACTTC. This gives the protein CASSTGGPGQYF.

The V call is TRBV5-4, the J call TRBJ2-3; D might be TRBD1 (6 bases). Trimming took 3 bases from V and 4 from J, leaving 12 bases between them. The CDR3 consists of 14 residues. In germline, CDR1 is SGHNT, CDR2 YYREEE (reference sequence). Here the CDR3 DNA reads TGTGCCAGCAGCTCTCAACAGGGCTCAGATACGCAGTATTTT. Protein: CASSSQQGSDTQYF.

This clone showed up just once. The V call is TRBV6-5, the J call TRBJ2-5, with a tentative D call TRBD1 (6 bases). The CDR3 length is 13 residues. V dropped 9 bases and J dropped 5 bases, with 16 bases sitting between them. Germline values: CDR1 MNHEY, CDR2 SVGAGI. CDR3 residues: CASIQGLGETQYF. For the CDR3, the DNA is TGTGCCAGTATACAGGGTTTGGGGGAGACCCAGTACTTC.

This clone has only one observation. The chain is built from TRBV28 and TRBJ2-2; 7 bases fit TRBD2. With 4 bases clipped from V and 8 bases from J, the junction kept 10 bases outside the gene matches. The CDR3 is made up of 15 amino acids. Germline CDR1 is MDHEN and CDR2 is SYDVKM. The CDR3 sequence: CASSSGSGAKGELFF. CDR3 DNA: TGTGCCAGCAGTTCCGGAAGCGGGGCCAAGGGGGAGCTGTTTTTT.

This clone is a singleton in its sample. The chain recombines TRBV6-5 with TRBJ2-2; TRBD1 matches at 8 bases. V shed 2 bases and J 3 bases; nucleotides not matched to a gene: 5. This CDR3 region has 16 residues. CDR1 and CDR2 from the germline V gene are MNHEY and SVGAGI. CDR3 DNA sequence: TGTGCCAGCAGTTACCCTCCGGGACAGGACACCGGGGAGCTGTTTTTT. It codes for CASSYPPGQDTGELFF.

Worth noting for this clone: Other DNA sequences from this sample encode an identical CDR3 as well. The CDR3 is CAWSQGYEQYF. As DNA, the CDR3 is TGTGCCTGGAGTCAAGGCTACGAGCAGTACTTC. The chain carries TRBV30 and TRBJ2-7, with unresolved D. Trimming pared 2 bases from V and 3 bases from J, leaving 5 bases between. From germline, CDR1 is GTSNPN and CDR2 SVGIG (reference sequence). This CDR3 has 11 amino acids.

The gene calls are TRBV5-1 and TRBJ2-1; TRBD2 agrees at 11 bases. The germline V gene encodes CDR1 SGHRS and CDR2 YFSETQ. The CDR3 consists of 16 residues. J was trimmed by 3 bases and V by 0 bases; bases with no gene match: 2. CDR3 coding DNA: TGCGCCAGCAGCTTGGCACTAGCGGGAGACTACAATGAGCAGTTCTTC. Its translation is CASSLALAGDYNEQFF.

The CDR3 bases are TGTGCCAGCAGTTATTATAAGCAGCGGCAGAATGAGCAGTTCTTC. This encodes CASSYYKQRQNEQFF. The rearrangement links TRBV6-6 to TRBJ2-1; a possible D gene is TRBD2 (5 bases). Germline loops: CDR1 MNHNY, CDR2 SVGAGI (reference sequence). Trimming stripped 3 bases from V and 7 bases from J, with 16 bases between. The CDR3 consists of 15 residues.

In its sample, this clone was seen once. The chain combines TRBV18 with TRBJ1-5, with 9 bases matching TRBD1. In germline, CDR1 is KGHSH, CDR2 LQKENI. This CDR3 has 16 amino acids. With V trimmed by 3 bases and J by 4 bases, 7 bases remained unmatched. CDR3 DNA sequence: TGTGCCAGCTCACCGACGAAAGGGACAGGGAATCAGCCCCAGCATTTT. Amino acid sequence: CASSPTKGTGNQPQHF.

The chain recombines TRBV18 with TRBJ2-7, with D possibly being TRBD2 (5 bases). Trimming left V 2 bases short and J 1 base short, with 15 bases between. Per the germline V gene, CDR1 is KGHSH and CDR2 is LQKENI. This CDR3 is 16 amino acids long. CDR3 DNA: TGTGCCAGCTCACCAGACGGAGCGGCTCTTTCCTACGAGCAGTACTTC. Translation gives CASSPDGAALSYEQYF.